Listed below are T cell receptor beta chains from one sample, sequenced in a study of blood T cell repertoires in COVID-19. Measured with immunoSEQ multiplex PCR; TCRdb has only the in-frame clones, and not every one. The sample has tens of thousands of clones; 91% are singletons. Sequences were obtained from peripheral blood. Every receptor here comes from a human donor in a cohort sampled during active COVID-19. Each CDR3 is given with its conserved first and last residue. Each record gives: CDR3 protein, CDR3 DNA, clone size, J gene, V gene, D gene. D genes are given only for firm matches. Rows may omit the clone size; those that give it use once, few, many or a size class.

cdr3_aa: CASSLNSLVLGNDTEAFF
cdr3_nt: TGTGCCAGCAGCTTAAACTCGTTGGTTCTGGGCAACGACACTGAAGCTTTCTTT
clone_size: -
j_call: TRBJ1-1
v_call: TRBV11-2
d_call: -

cdr3_aa: CASKGGLAGSYNEQFF
cdr3_nt: TGCGCCAGCAAGGGTGGGCTAGCGGGCTCCTACAATGAGCAGTTCTTC
clone_size: -
j_call: TRBJ2-1
v_call: TRBV5-1
d_call: TRBD2

cdr3_aa: CASSASPGLAYEQYF
cdr3_nt: TGTGCCAGCAGCGCTTCCCCGGGTTTGGCCTACGAGCAGTACTTC
clone_size: -
j_call: TRBJ2-7
v_call: TRBV7-2
d_call: -

cdr3_aa: CASSPRTSGREGEQFF
cdr3_nt: TGTGCCAGCAGCCCGCGGACTAGCGGGAGGGAGGGTGAGCAGTTCTTC
clone_size: -
j_call: TRBJ2-1
v_call: TRBV9
d_call: TRBD2

cdr3_aa: CASSQLTSLGGRTDTQYF
cdr3_nt: TGCGCCAGCAGCCAACTTACCAGCCTGGGCGGGCGCACAGATACGCAGTATTTT
clone_size: -
j_call: TRBJ2-3
v_call: TRBV4-1
d_call: -

cdr3_aa: CASSLARTIGPDTQYF
cdr3_nt: TGTGCCAGCAGCTTAGCGCGGACTATAGGGCCAGATACGCAGTATTTT
clone_size: -
j_call: TRBJ2-3
v_call: TRBV7-2
d_call: -

cdr3_aa: CASSLDRPYEQYF
cdr3_nt: TGCGCCAGCAGCTTGGACAGGCCTTACGAGCAGTACTTC
clone_size: -
j_call: TRBJ2-7
v_call: TRBV5-1
d_call: -

cdr3_aa: CASRPHRSTYEQYF
cdr3_nt: TGTGCCAGCAGACCCCACAGGTCAACCTACGAGCAGTACTTC
clone_size: once
j_call: TRBJ2-7
v_call: TRBV11-3
d_call: -

cdr3_aa: CASRAGEVRLAGGHEQFF
cdr3_nt: TGTGCCAGCAGGGCGGGTGAGGTTCGACTAGCGGGGGGCCATGAGCAGTTCTTC
clone_size: -
j_call: TRBJ2-1
v_call: TRBV27
d_call: TRBD2

cdr3_aa: CASSMPSGGSETQYF
cdr3_nt: TGTGCCAGTAGTATGCCTAGCGGGGGATCGGAGACCCAGTACTTC
clone_size: -
j_call: TRBJ2-5
v_call: TRBV19
d_call: TRBD2

cdr3_aa: CASSLAQKTEAFF
cdr3_nt: TGTGCCAGCAGCTTAGCACAGAAGACTGAAGCTTTCTTT
clone_size: -
j_call: TRBJ1-1
v_call: TRBV13
d_call: -

cdr3_aa: CAISGTGEEKLFF
cdr3_nt: TGTGCCATCAGCGGGACAGGGGAAGAAAAACTGTTTTTT
clone_size: -
j_call: TRBJ1-4
v_call: TRBV10-3
d_call: TRBD1

cdr3_aa: CASSIVPGQGNEQFF
cdr3_nt: TGTGCCAGTAGTATAGTCCCGGGACAGGGTAATGAGCAGTTCTTC
clone_size: -
j_call: TRBJ2-1
v_call: TRBV19
d_call: TRBD1

cdr3_aa: CASSYRDTDSPLHF
cdr3_nt: TGTGCCAGCAGTTACCGGGACACGGATTCACCCCTCCACTTT
clone_size: -
j_call: TRBJ1-6
v_call: TRBV6-6
d_call: -

cdr3_aa: CASSQGPPGDEQFF
cdr3_nt: TGCGCCAGCAGCCAAGGACCACCCGGGGATGAGCAGTTCTTC
clone_size: -
j_call: TRBJ2-1
v_call: TRBV4-3
d_call: -

cdr3_aa: CASSYVSGYEQYF
cdr3_nt: TGTGCCAGCAGTTACGTGTCGGGCTACGAGCAGTACTTC
clone_size: -
j_call: TRBJ2-7
v_call: TRBV6-5
d_call: -

cdr3_aa: CASNPAGASEQYF
cdr3_nt: TGTGCCAGCAACCCAGCGGGAGCTAGCGAGCAGTACTTC
clone_size: -
j_call: TRBJ2-7
v_call: TRBV3-1/TRBV3-2
d_call: TRBD2

cdr3_aa: CASGVAGGTSNEQFF
cdr3_nt: TGTGCCAGCGGGGTGGCAGGGGGTACGAGCAATGAGCAGTTCTTC
clone_size: -
j_call: TRBJ2-1
v_call: TRBV6-5
d_call: TRBD1

cdr3_aa: CATDGQGRNQAFF
cdr3_nt: TGTGCCACCGACGGACAGGGAAGGAACCAAGCTTTCTTT
clone_size: -
j_call: TRBJ1-1
v_call: TRBV24-1
d_call: TRBD1

cdr3_aa: CASSSQGGAVYEQYF
cdr3_nt: TGTGCCAGCAGCTCTCAAGGGGGGGCCGTCTACGAGCAGTACTTC
clone_size: -
j_call: TRBJ2-7
v_call: TRBV7-2
d_call: -

cdr3_aa: CASGGSGRSTNYGYTF
cdr3_nt: TGTGCCAGCGGGGGGAGTGGGAGGAGCACTAACTATGGCTACACCTTC
clone_size: -
j_call: TRBJ1-2
v_call: TRBV27
d_call: -

cdr3_aa: CASSQDPGGAENEQFF
cdr3_nt: TGTGCCAGCAGCCAAGATCCGGGAGGCGCTGAAAATGAGCAGTTCTTC
clone_size: -
j_call: TRBJ2-1
v_call: TRBV3-1/TRBV3-2
d_call: TRBD2

cdr3_aa: CATRTGDSPLHF
cdr3_nt: TGTGCCACCAGGACAGGGGATTCACCCCTCCACTTT
clone_size: -
j_call: TRBJ1-6
v_call: TRBV6-5
d_call: TRBD1

cdr3_aa: CASSLAAGFDAQYF
cdr3_nt: TGTGCCAGCAGCCTAGCTGCCGGGTTTGATGCGCAGTATTTT
clone_size: -
j_call: TRBJ2-3
v_call: TRBV7-3
d_call: -

cdr3_aa: CASRLQGSNGYTF
cdr3_nt: TGTGCCAGCAGATTACAGGGATCTAATGGCTACACCTTC
clone_size: -
j_call: TRBJ1-2
v_call: TRBV6-5
d_call: -

cdr3_aa: CAWSEVTSGYYEQYF
cdr3_nt: TGTGCCTGGAGTGAGGTGACTAGCGGGTACTACGAGCAGTACTTC
clone_size: -
j_call: TRBJ2-7
v_call: TRBV30
d_call: TRBD2

cdr3_aa: CASSQTGGRGYTF
cdr3_nt: TGTGCCAGCAGTCAGACAGGGGGCCGAGGCTACACCTTC
clone_size: -
j_call: TRBJ1-2
v_call: TRBV3-1/TRBV3-2
d_call: TRBD1

cdr3_aa: CASSLMGATDSPLHF
cdr3_nt: TGTGCCAGCAGTTTAATGGGGGCGACGGATTCACCCCTCCACTTT
clone_size: -
j_call: TRBJ1-6
v_call: TRBV27
d_call: -

cdr3_aa: CASSSYTSDSADQYF
cdr3_nt: TGCGCCAGCAGCTCGTATACTAGCGATTCGGCTGACCAGTACTTC
clone_size: -
j_call: TRBJ2-5
v_call: TRBV5-1
d_call: TRBD2

cdr3_aa: CASSEGGTSGALGIQYF
cdr3_nt: TGTGCCAGCAGTGAAGGAGGGACTAGCGGGGCCTTAGGCATTCAGTACTTC
clone_size: -
j_call: TRBJ2-4
v_call: TRBV25-1
d_call: TRBD2

cdr3_aa: CASSIFAGETQYF
cdr3_nt: TGTGCCAGTAGTATCTTCGCCGGAGAGACCCAGTACTTC
clone_size: -
j_call: TRBJ2-5
v_call: TRBV19
d_call: -